Presented here are 24 T cell receptor beta chains from one specimen sequenced in a study of T cell responses to AZD1222 COVID-19 vaccine. The assay was immunoSEQ multiplex PCR, and TCRdb's table has in-frame clones only and misses some. This sample has over 85,000 clones; nearly 90% occur once, and the top ten carry approximately 3.5%. The input for sequencing was peripheral blood, taken on day 0 of AZD1222 vaccination. These receptors were obtained from an adult in good health.

The CDR3 DNA is TGTGCCAGCTCACAAGGACAGGATAATGAAAAACTGTTTTTT. It codes for CASSQGQDNEKLFF. V usage is TRBV18 and J usage is TRBJ1-4; 7 nucleotides agree with TRBD1. This CDR3 has 14 amino acids. Germline CDR1 KGHSH, CDR2 LQKENI. The trim removed 4 bases at V and 4 bases at J, leaving 3 bases unmatched.

The count of this clone is one. The chain combines TRBV2 with TRBJ2-1, with a weak D call TRBD2 (5 bases). The CDR3 is made up of 16 amino acids. The germline CDR1 and CDR2 sequences are SNHLY and FYNNEI. The V end lost 6 bases, the J end lost 3 bases, and 18 bases lay between the germline ends. CDR3 sequence (DNA): TGTGCCAGCAGGGAGTCGGGGAGTCTGAACTACAATGAGCAGTTCTTC. Translated, it gives CASRESGSLNYNEQFF.

The J gene is TRBJ1-2, the V gene TRBV9; D not resolved. V was shortened by 0 bases and J by 0 bases, with 15 bases between the two germline ends. The V gene's germline CDR1 is SGDLS and CDR2 YYNGEE. The CDR3 totals 17 residues. This CDR3 is CASSVAPLEVANYGYTF. The CDR3 DNA is TGTGCCAGCAGCGTAGCCCCCCTGGAAGTAGCTAACTATGGCTACACCTTC.

The chain joins TRBV18 to TRBJ2-3, with 8 bases matching TRBD2. Germline CDR1 reads KGHSH; CDR2 reads LQKENI. The length of the CDR3 is 17 residues. The V and J ends lost 0 bases and 2 bases, in that order; junction bases with no gene match: 7. In DNA, the CDR3 is TGTGCCAGCTCACCACCGAAAAGGGGACTAGTCACAGATACGCAGTATTTT. This encodes CASSPPKRGLVTDTQYF.

For the CDR3, the DNA is TGTGCCAGTAGTATCGGGACAGGGGCAACTAATGAAAAACTGTTTTTT. It translates to CASSIGTGATNEKLFF. This chain connects TRBV19 to TRBJ1-4, with 10 bases fitting TRBD1. V dropped 3 bases and J dropped 0; count of bases not matched to a gene: 1. This CDR3 comprises 16 residues. Germline V gene data show CDR1 as LNHDA and CDR2 as SQIVND (reference sequence). The complete variable domain, with remaining parts taken from reference TRBV19 and TRBJ1-4, reads DGGITQSPKYLFRKEGQNVTLSCEQNLNHDAMYWYRQDPGQGLRLIYYSQIVNDFQKGDIAEGYSVSREKKESFPLTVTSAQKNPTAFYLCASSIGTGATNEKLFFGSGTQLSVL.

V is TRBV18 and J is TRBJ1-6, with D tentatively TRBD1 (5 bases). From germline, CDR1 is KGHSH and CDR2 LQKENI. Trimming took 5 bases from V and 5 from J, leaving 10 bases between them. This CDR3 comprises 14 residues. CDR3 loop: CASSEQADNSPLHF. Here the CDR3 DNA reads TGTGCCAGCTCAGAACAGGCCGATAATTCACCCCTCCACTTT.

The V gene is TRBV2, the J gene TRBJ2-7; a possible D gene is TRBD1 (6 bases). With 6 bases removed from V and 1 base from J, the gap between germline ends came to 10 bases. Per germline, CDR1 SNHLY and CDR2 FYNNEI. The CDR3 runs to 13 residues. As DNA, the CDR3 is TGTGCCAGCAGAAGCGGACAGTCCTACGAGCAGTACTTC. Its protein product is CASRSGQSYEQYF.

This sequence joins TRBV5-1 and TRBJ1-4; possible D gene TRBD1, 5 bases. The CDR3 runs to 15 residues. The V and J ends lost 6 bases and 4 bases respectively, with 16 bases between them. Germline values: CDR1 SGHRS, CDR2 YFSETQ. The CDR3 DNA sequence: TGCGCCAGCACCCAGGATCCGGGGGTTAATGAAAAACTGTTTTTT. Amino acids: CASTQDPGVNEKLFF.

The chain uses TRBV28 and TRBJ1-4; 10 bases agree with TRBD1. The CDR3 sequence is 15 residues long. Losses at the gene ends were 3 bases for V and 5 bases for J; bases not matched to a gene: 3. The germline gives CDR1 MDHEN, CDR2 SYDVKM. CDR3 residues: CASSFGQGVNEKLFF. CDR3 bases: TGTGCCAGCAGTTTCGGACAGGGGGTAAATGAAAAACTGTTTTTT.

The V gene is TRBV12-3 or TRBV12-4, the J gene TRBJ2-3, with D possibly matching TRBD2 (5 bases). V was cut by 6 bases and J by 2 bases, with 9 bases left in between. The CDR3 has 13 residues. CDR3 sequence (DNA): TGTGCCAGCAGCCGGGGAGCCACAGATACGCAGTATTTT. It is translated as CASSRGATDTQYF.

The chain combines TRBV5-6 with TRBJ1-3; D is uncertain. Germline-derived CDR1 and CDR2 are SGHDT and YYEEEE. The CDR3 spans 16 residues. V shed 1 base and J shed 2 bases, with 13 bases lying between them. The CDR3 here is CASSLLGTQAGNTIYF. CDR3 nucleotides: TGTGCCAGCAGCTTGTTGGGAACCCAGGCTGGAAACACCATATATTTT.

This clone was counted only a few times. The rearrangement joins TRBV6-4 to TRBJ1-2; D is unclear. Germline lookup yields CDR1 MRHNA and CDR2 SNTAGT. The CDR3 has 14 amino acids. V was cut by 3 bases and J by 4 bases, with 12 bases left in between. The CDR3 nucleotides read TGTGCCAGCAGTGAAGATACAGAGGGCTATGGCTACACCTTC. This translates into CASSEDTEGYGYTF.

This clone has just one count. The chain couples TRBV5-8 to TRBJ2-5, with a weak D call TRBD2 (5 bases). Per germline, CDR1 SGHTS and CDR2 YDEGEE. This CDR3 has 14 amino acids. Trimming left V 4 bases short and J 5 bases short, with 15 bases between. The CDR3: CASSPGTGMETQYF. As DNA, the CDR3 is TGTGCCAGCAGCCCGGGAACGGGCATGGAGACCCAGTACTTC.

The chain employs TRBV5-1 and TRBJ2-5; tentative D call: TRBD1 (6 bases). CDR1 and CDR2 (germline): SGHRS, YFSETQ. Trimming removed 3 bases at V and 0 bases at J, with 15 bases between. CDR3 size: 16 residues. The CDR3 loop is CASSSHLDRYQETQYF. CDR3 nucleotide sequence: TGCGCCAGCAGCTCCCACCTCGACAGGTACCAAGAGACCCAGTACTTC. The variable domain in full, completed from reference TRBV5-1 and TRBJ2-5, reads KAGVTQTPRYLIKTRGQQVTLSCSPISGHRSVSWYQQTPGQGLQFLFEYFSETQRNKGNFPGRFSGRQFSNSRSEMNVSTLELGDSALYLCASSSHLDRYQETQYFGPGTRLLVL.

This rearrangement joins TRBV28 to TRBJ1-1, with D hard to call. Deletions cut 3 bases from V and 8 bases from J, with 10 bases between. The CDR3 length is 12 residues. Per the germline V gene, CDR1 is MDHEN and CDR2 is SYDVKM. The CDR3: CASSLMTSEAFF. CDR3 sequence (DNA): TGTGCCAGCAGTTTGATGACGTCGGAAGCTTTCTTT.

This sequence joins TRBV27 and TRBJ2-1; possible D gene TRBD2, 5 bases. There are 18 residues in the CDR3. Deletions cut 1 base from V and 0 bases from J, with 16 bases between. Germline assignment: CDR1 MNHEY and CDR2 SMNVEV (reference sequence). CDR3 loop: CASSLLGLSGSSYNEQFF. CDR3 DNA sequence: TGTGCCAGCAGTTTATTGGGGTTAAGCGGTAGCTCCTACAATGAGCAGTTCTTC.

This chain joins TRBV28 and TRBJ1-6; D is unresolved. Germline CDR1 reads MDHEN; CDR2 reads SYDVKM. The ends were cut back, 8 bases at V and 5 bases at J, with 10 bases in the middle. The CDR3 is 13 residues long. CDR3 protein: CASSKPHNSPLHF. CDR3 coding DNA: TGTGCCAGCTCTAAACCTCATAATTCACCCCTCCACTTT.

V is TRBV6-6 and J is TRBJ2-7, with 12 bases lining up with TRBD2. This CDR3 has 15 amino acids. J gave up 4 bases and V 5 bases, and 6 bases lay outside the gene matches. Germline CDR1 and CDR2: MNHNY and SVGAGI (reference sequence). The CDR3 protein is CASSNLAGGTYEQYF. The CDR3 region has the DNA TGTGCCAGCAGTAATCTAGCGGGAGGGACTTACGAGCAGTACTTC.

This sequence joins TRBV9 and TRBJ2-1; TRBD1 might be the D (5 bases). Germline lookup yields CDR1 SGDLS and CDR2 YYNGEE. Trimming pared 4 bases from V and 0 bases from J, leaving 14 bases between. CDR3 size: 16 residues. This CDR3 reads CASSLTDSASYNEQFF. The CDR3 nucleotides read TGTGCCAGCAGCCTAACCGACAGTGCCTCCTACAATGAGCAGTTCTTC. The whole variable domain, remainder taken from reference TRBV9 and TRBJ2-1, is DSGVTQTPKHLITATGQRVTLRCSPRSGDLSVYWYQQSLDQGLQFLIQYYNGEERAKGNILERFSAQQFPDLHSELNLSSLELGDSALYFCASSLTDSASYNEQFFGPGTRLTVL.

This clone was seen a handful of times. This rearrangement joins TRBV6-1 to TRBJ2-2; TRBD1 matches at 8 bases. The CDR3 sequence is 16 residues long. With 2 bases clipped from V and 5 bases from J, the junction kept 7 bases outside the gene matches. CDR1 and CDR2 from the germline V gene are MNHNS and SASEGT. The CDR3 here is CASSETGQGGTGELFF. The CDR3 DNA reads TGTGCCAGCAGTGAAACCGGACAGGGAGGTACCGGGGAGCTGTTTTTT.

This clone was detected only a few times. This sequence joins TRBV19 and TRBJ1-2; 9 positions agree with TRBD1. The CDR3 has 14 amino acids. The germline CDR1 and CDR2 sequences are LNHDA and SQIVND (reference sequence). Trimming cost V 7 bases and J 4 bases; bases outside gene matches: 7. The CDR3 protein is CASKGTGSSYGYTF. Written as DNA, the CDR3 is TGTGCCAGTAAGGGGACAGGGTCGAGCTATGGCTACACCTTC. The complete variable domain, with remaining parts taken from reference TRBV19 and TRBJ1-2, reads DGGITQSPKYLFRKEGQNVTLSCEQNLNHDAMYWYRQDPGQGLRLIYYSQIVNDFQKGDIAEGYSVSREKKESFPLTVTSAQKNPTAFYLCASKGTGSSYGYTFGSGTRLTVV.

The rearrangement links TRBV7-2 to TRBJ1-6, with D tentatively TRBD1 (5 bases). Germline CDR1 SGHTA, CDR2 FQGNSA. This CDR3 region has 15 residues. The V end was cut by 6 bases, the J end by 0 bases, with 9 bases between. This CDR3 reads CASRQGFSYNSPLHF. In DNA, the CDR3 is TGTGCCAGCAGGCAGGGCTTCTCCTATAATTCACCCCTCCACTTT.

The genes are TRBV10-3 and TRBJ2-7; TRBD1 agrees at 9 bases. With 6 bases clipped from V and 4 bases from J, the junction kept 4 bases outside the gene matches. Looked up from germline, CDR1 is ENHRY and CDR2 is SYGVKD. The CDR3 is 13 amino acids. CDR3 residues: CAIRTGGLYEQYF. In DNA, the CDR3 is TGTGCCATCAGAACAGGGGGCTTATACGAGCAGTACTTC.

This clone is a singleton in its sample. The rearrangement uses TRBV2 and TRBJ2-1, with 9 bases identical to TRBD2. CDR1 is SNHLY, CDR2 FYNNEI, per germline. V dropped 5 bases and J dropped 5; count of bases not matched to a gene: 4. The CDR3 runs to 14 residues. DNA of the CDR3: TGTGCCAGCAGTCCGACTAGCGGCCACAATGAGCAGTTCTTC. This translates into CASSPTSGHNEQFF.